Presented here are 32 T cell receptor beta chains from one specimen sequenced in a study of Graves' ophthalmopathy and Graves' hyperthyroidism. As the template, RNA transcripts were used to amplify TCR beta CDR3 regions. The library came from an HTBI-primed first-round RT-PCR and a second-round multiplex PCR. TCRdb fed the multiplex PCR reads into MiXCR, producing one record per CDR3 protein. The sample yields over a million distinct CDR3 sequences, roughly 35% seen once. Input material: peripheral blood or thyroid tissue (not recorded which). The receptors shown here come from an adult man with Graves' hyperthyroidism.

There are a few counts of this clonotype. V usage is TRBV25-1 and J usage is TRBJ2-7, with TRBD2 matching over 9 bases. Germline-derived CDR1 and CDR2 are MGHDK and SYGVNS. V lost 5 bases to trimming and J lost 2 bases; unmatched junction nucleotides: 13. This CDR3 spans 17 amino acids. The CDR3 reads CASSPLRTSAKPYEQYF. In DNA form, the CDR3 reads TGTGCCAGCAGTCCCCTGCGGACTAGCGCAAAACCCTACGAGCAGTACTTC.

There are a few counts of this clonotype. This rearrangement joins TRBV25-1 to TRBJ2-7; 12 bases fit TRBD2. The CDR3 spans 16 residues. With V trimmed by 6 bases and J by 7 bases, 13 bases remained unmatched. The germline gives CDR1 MGHDK, CDR2 SYGVNS. The CDR3 nucleotides are TGTGCCAGCAGCCCCGGGGCTAGCGGGGGGGATTGGGAGCAGTACTTC. This translates into CASSPGASGGDWEQYF.

There are many counts of this clonotype. The V gene is TRBV20-1, the J gene TRBJ1-3; 9 nucleotides match TRBD1. The CDR3 covers 14 residues. J gave up 4 bases and V 2 bases, and 3 bases lay outside the gene matches. Germline V gene sequence: CDR1 DFQATT, CDR2 SNEGSKA (reference sequence). CDR3 sequence (DNA): TGCAGTGCTAGAAGGACAGGGGCCGGAAACACCATATATTTT. Its protein product is CSARRTGAGNTIYF.

This clonotype was found many times. V gene TRBV20-1 combines with J gene TRBJ2-2, with a tentative D call TRBD1 (5 bases). Germline values: CDR1 DFQATT, CDR2 SNEGSKA (reference sequence). Trimming cost V 8 bases and J 0 bases, with 7 bases left between them. CDR3 length equals 12 residues. The CDR3 here is CSSRANTGELFF. The CDR3 nucleotides read TGCAGTTCCAGGGCGAACACCGGGGAGCTGTTTTTT.

This clonotype was observed at least ten times. The rearrangement uses TRBV7-3 and TRBJ1-4; TRBD1 matches 9 bases. V was pared by 6 bases and J by 7 bases, with 6 bases of the junction left unmatched. The CDR3 is 14 amino acids. Germline CDR1 is SGHTA and CDR2 is FQGTGA. DNA of the CDR3: TGTGCCAGCAGAGAGACAGGGGGAGTTGAAAAACTGTTTTTT. Amino acid sequence: CASRETGGVEKLFF.

About this clonotype itself: This may be a read error: a much more frequent sequence differs by one nucleotide. The V and J genes are TRBV7-9 and TRBJ2-5, with D possibly TRBD1 on 6 matching bases. Trimming removed 8 bases from V and 1 base from J, with 11 bases in between. The CDR3 spans 13 residues. Germline values: CDR1 SEHNR, CDR2 FQNEAQ (reference sequence). For the CDR3, the DNA is TGTGCCAGCCTGGACAGAGGCCAAGAGACCCAGTACTTC. It yields the protein CASLDRGQETQYF.

The genes are TRBV10-2 and TRBJ2-7, with unresolved D. The V and J ends lost 2 bases and 3 bases respectively, with 11 bases between them. The CDR3 loop spans 14 amino acids. Germline V gene sequence: CDR1 WSHSY, CDR2 SAAADI. In nucleotides, the CDR3 is TGCGCCAGCAGTGAGGACGGCAGGATCTACGAGCAGTACTTC. Translated: CASSEDGRIYEQYF.

V and J are TRBV25-1 and TRBJ1-2, with 7 bases fitting TRBD1. V lost 5 bases and J lost 5; bases outside the gene matches: 11. Germline V gene lookup returns CDR1 MGHDK and CDR2 SYGVNS. This CDR3 region has 15 residues. Here the CDR3 reads CASSPQTGTLYGYTF. The CDR3 DNA reads TGTGCCAGCAGTCCACAGACAGGGACTTTATATGGCTACACCTTC.

This clonotype has just a few counts. V and J are TRBV4-1 and TRBJ1-6, with D perhaps TRBD1 (5 bases). Germline values: CDR1 MGHRA, CDR2 YSYEKL. The V gene lost 4 bases and the J gene lost 4 bases, with 14 bases spanning the gap. There are 16 residues in the CDR3. In DNA form, the CDR3 reads TGCGCCAGCAGCCTGTCCGGGACGTCTTATAATTCACCCCTCCACTTT. Protein: CASSLSGTSYNSPLHF.

This clonotype was detected a few times. The chain combines TRBV28 with TRBJ1-1; D ambiguous. The CDR3 has 17 amino acids. Germline V gene sequence: CDR1 MDHEN, CDR2 SYDVKM. Trimming took 5 bases from V and 1 from J, leaving 20 bases between them. The CDR3 region has the DNA TGTGCCAGCAGTCCTCCACTGTCGGTGAACCCGAACACTGAAGCTTTCTTT. This gives the protein CASSPPLSVNPNTEAFF.

This rearrangement joins TRBV19 to TRBJ2-7; 10 bases are shared with TRBD2. The length of the CDR3 is 17 residues. Germline V gene lookup returns CDR1 LNHDA and CDR2 SQIVND (reference sequence). The V gene end was trimmed by 5 bases and the J gene end by 4 bases; junction bases not matched to a gene: 14. The CDR3 DNA reads as TGTGCCAGTAGTTATGCGGGACGCACTAGCGGGACGTACGAGCAGTACTTC. This sequence encodes CASSYAGRTSGTYEQYF.

This clonotype appeared many times. J is TRBJ2-7 and V is TRBV7-2, with D possibly being TRBD2 (6 bases). The CDR3 spans 13 residues. The germline gives CDR1 SGHTA, CDR2 FQGNSA. Trimming took off 3 bases at V and 3 bases at J, with 9 bases between the two ends. The CDR3 DNA follows: TGTGCCAGCAGCTTGGGACTCGTCTACGAGCAGTACTTC. Translating gives CASSLGLVYEQYF.

This chain links TRBV2 with TRBJ1-1; TRBD1 is a possible D gene (5 bases). The CDR3 extends over 13 amino acids. Germline lookup yields CDR1 SNHLY and CDR2 FYNNEI. Between the trimmed V and J ends, which lost 8 bases and 0 bases, there was a span of 10 bases. Here the CDR3 reads CASLQDMNTEAFF. Written as DNA, the CDR3 is TGTGCCAGCCTACAGGACATGAACACTGAAGCTTTCTTT.

This CDR3 is CASSVDGTNQPQHF. Written as DNA, the CDR3 is TGTGCCAGCAGCGTAGACGGGACGAATCAGCCCCAGCATTTT. This chain connects TRBV9 to TRBJ1-5, with a tentative D call TRBD1 (5 bases). V was trimmed by 0 bases and J by 4 bases, leaving 8 bases between them. The CDR3 runs to 14 residues. The germline CDR1 and CDR2 sequences are SGDLS and YYNGEE.

The chain has TRBV12-3 or TRBV12-4 and TRBJ1-1, with D hard to call. The ends were cut back, 0 bases at V and 0 bases at J, with 5 bases in the middle. This CDR3 is 14 amino acids long. This CDR3 is CASSLAFMNTEAFF. The CDR3 DNA reads TGTGCCAGCAGTTTAGCGTTCATGAACACTGAAGCTTTCTTT.

CDR3 sequence: CASSKDGYNQPQHF. The CDR3 DNA reads as TGCGCCAGCAGCAAGGACGGATACAATCAGCCCCAGCATTTT. This chain uses TRBV5-1 with TRBJ1-5; D remains ambiguous. Trimming removed 4 bases from V and 3 bases from J, with 11 bases in between. This CDR3 region has 14 residues. From germline, CDR1 is SGHRS and CDR2 YFSETQ.

The rearrangement links TRBV7-3 to TRBJ1-3, with D tentatively TRBD1 (6 bases). Germline V gene sequence: CDR1 SGHTA, CDR2 FQGTGA. CDR3 length: 14 residues. Trimming left V 4 bases short and J 4 bases short, with 11 bases between. CDR3 sequence reads: CASSSRTAGNTIYF. In nucleotides, the CDR3 is TGTGCCAGCAGCTCCAGGACAGCCGGAAACACCATATATTTT.

This chain connects TRBV24-1 to TRBJ1-2, with 9 bases matching TRBD1. The CDR3 extends over 12 amino acids. After removal of 4 bases from V and 10 bases from J, the junction contained 3 bases not matched to a gene. Germline CDR1 is KGHDR and CDR2 is SFDVKD. CDR3 nucleotide sequence: TGTGCCACCAGTGAGGGACAGGGAGCCTACACCTTC. Translating it yields CATSEGQGAYTF.

Remarks on this clonotype: No conserved phenylalanine or tryptophan ends this CDR3, so it is likely a read error. The DNA is left out, because the CDR3 cannot be placed on it with certainty; the CDR3 is given as TCRdb lists it. The V and J genes are TRBV19 and TRBJ2-6; the tabulated D call, TRBD2, remains unverified against the DNA. The CDR3 totals 8 residues, both ends included. Germline values: CDR1 LNHDA, CDR2 SQIVND (reference sequence). Here the CDR3 reads CASSWGAA.

This clonotype was recorded many times. The rearrangement uses TRBV29-1 and TRBJ2-2; 8 bases agree with TRBD2. Germline CDR1 SQVTM, CDR2 ANQGSEA. The junction had 7 bases not matched to a gene; V was cut back by 4 bases and J by 0 bases. The CDR3 consists of 16 residues. Here the CDR3 reads CSVGKSGGANTGELFF. DNA of the CDR3: TGCAGCGTTGGAAAGAGCGGGGGTGCGAACACCGGGGAGCTGTTTTTT.

Details on this clonotype: One base away lies a much larger clone, so this may be a sequencing read error. V usage is TRBV15 and J usage is TRBJ2-7; D gene ambiguous. Germline V gene sequence: CDR1 LNHNV, CDR2 YYDKDF (reference sequence). The CDR3 is made up of 13 amino acids. The CDR3 reads CATSTTNPYGQYF. DNA of the CDR3: TGTGCCACCAGCACGACAAACCCCTACGGGCAGTACTTC.

J is TRBJ2-2 and V is TRBV7-8, with D possibly being TRBD2 (5 bases). Germline loops: CDR1 SGHVS, CDR2 FQNEAQ. The CDR3 has 12 amino acids. Trimming cost V 7 bases and J 7 bases, with 10 bases left between them. In DNA, the CDR3 is TGTGCCAGCATCGAGGGAAGCGGGGAGCTGTTTTTT. This codes for CASIEGSGELFF.

CDR3 in amino acids: CASGRGGDTEAFF. In nucleotides, the CDR3 is TGTGCCAGCGGACGGGGGGGGGACACTGAAGCTTTCTTT. The chain has TRBV6-1 and TRBJ1-1; tentatively, D is TRBD1 (5 bases). The CDR3 has 13 amino acids. V lost 8 bases to trimming and J lost 3 bases, with 13 bases between them. Germline-derived CDR1 and CDR2 are MNHNS and SASEGT.

Points on this clonotype: A much larger clone lies one base from this, so it may be a read error. The chain employs TRBV7-9 and TRBJ2-7; the D gene could be TRBD1 or TRBD2 (5 bases each). Germline V gene data show CDR1 as SEHNR and CDR2 as FQNEAQ (reference sequence). The CDR3 runs 16 residues. The CDR3 DNA sequence: TGTGCCGGCAGCTTAGACCCGGGGCTAGTCTCCTACGAGCAGTACTTC. Protein sequence: CAGSLDPGLVSYEQYF. The full variable domain, its missing parts supplied by reference TRBV7-9 and TRBJ2-7, is DTGVSQNPRHKITKRGQNVTFRCDPISEHNRLYWYRQTLGQGPEFLTYFQNEAQLEKSRLLSDRFSAERPKGSFSTLEIQRTEQGDSAMYLCAGSLDPGLVSYEQYFGPGTRLTVT.

Remarks on this clonotype: A read error is possible here, since a much larger clone lies one base away. The rearrangement links TRBV5-1 to TRBJ1-1, with a weak D call TRBD1 (6 bases). Per the germline V gene, CDR1 is SGHRS and CDR2 is YFSETQ. The CDR3 runs 15 residues. Trimming pared 2 bases from V and 1 base from J, leaving 12 bases between. The CDR3 DNA follows: TGCGCCAGCAGCTTTAGGGGGAAAGCGAACACTGAAGCTTTCTTT. This sequence encodes CASSFRGKANTEAFF.

Comment on this clonotype: This may stem from a read error, because a much larger clone lies one nucleotide away. The chain uses TRBV19 and TRBJ2-7; 7 bases map to TRBD2. Germline V gives CDR1 LNHDA, CDR2 SQIVND (reference sequence). The CDR3 has 12 residues. V lost 4 bases, J lost 6 bases, and 3 bases stayed unmatched. CDR3 nucleotides: TGTGCCAGTAGTACCGGGGGGACCGAGCAGTACTTC. Translating it yields CASSTGGTEQYF.

This clonotype has only a few counts. This sequence joins TRBV7-3 and TRBJ1-2; D may be TRBD1 (6 bases). Germline V gene data show CDR1 as SGHTA and CDR2 as FQGTGA. V lost 0 bases and J lost 6, with 17 bases in between. The length of the CDR3 is 16 residues. DNA for the CDR3: TGTGCCAGCAGCTTAACCTCGGACAGTTTCATTAATGGCTACACCTTC. Its protein product is CASSLTSDSFINGYTF.

This chain links TRBV20-1 with TRBJ1-4; D is undetermined. Germline V CDR1 and CDR2: DFQATT, SNEGSKA (reference sequence). This CDR3 is 14 amino acids long. Trimming removed 0 bases at V and 1 base at J, with 6 bases between. CDR3 region: CSARELRTNEKLFF. The CDR3 DNA reads TGCAGTGCTAGAGAACTCCGAACTAATGAAAAACTGTTTTTT.

This clonotype was observed many times. The chain has TRBV14 and TRBJ1-2; D remains ambiguous. This CDR3 has 14 amino acids. Trimming took 3 bases from V and 4 from J, leaving 12 bases between them. Germline values: CDR1 SGHDN, CDR2 FVKESK. For the CDR3, the DNA is TGTGCCAGCAGCCAGGGTTCCACACCCTATGGCTACACCTTC. It codes for CASSQGSTPYGYTF.

The table lists this clonotype with many counts. CDR3 sequence reads: CSVGGLRGETQYF. For the CDR3, the DNA is TGCAGCGTTGGGGGTCTACGCGGAGAGACCCAGTACTTC. The genes are TRBV29-1 and TRBJ2-5; unclear D gene. Trimming removed 4 bases at V and 4 bases at J, with 13 bases between. This CDR3 comprises 13 residues. Germline V gene sequence: CDR1 SQVTM, CDR2 ANQGSEA. Supplemented by reference TRBV29-1 and TRBJ2-5, the full variable domain reads SAVISQKPSRDICQRGTSLTIQCQVDSQVTMMFWYRQQPGQSLTLIATANQGSEATYESGFVIDKFPISRPNLTFSTLTVSNMSPEDSSIYLCSVGGLRGETQYFGPGTRLLVL.

This clonotype turned up a few times. The chain joins TRBV5-4 to TRBJ1-2, with TRBD1 matching 12 bases. From germline, CDR1 is SGHNT and CDR2 YYREEE (reference sequence). This CDR3 region has 17 residues. J was trimmed by 4 bases and V by 4 bases; bases with no gene match: 11. The CDR3 protein is CASSPTGTGGVGYGYTF. Here the CDR3 DNA reads TGTGCCAGCAGCCCAACCGGGACAGGGGGCGTCGGCTATGGCTACACCTTC.

The chain combines TRBV10-2 with TRBJ1-2; tentatively, D is TRBD1 (6 bases). V lost 2 bases, J lost 6 bases, and 19 bases lay in between. CDR3 size: 16 residues. Germline V gene sequence: CDR1 WSHSY, CDR2 SAAADI. The CDR3 reads CASSEPDSRGRDGYTF. The DNA of the CDR3 is TGCGCCAGCAGTGAGCCGGACAGCCGGGGGAGGGATGGCTACACCTTC.